This is a list of T cell receptor beta chains from one sample in a study of blood T cell repertoires in COVID-19. Using immunoSEQ multiplex PCR, the repertoire was profiled, and TCRdb retains in-frame clones only, with some absent. This sample yields roughly 160,000 clones, of which about 85% are seen a single time; 0.8% to 1.2% belongs to the top ten. The specimen was peripheral blood. The source of these receptors is a man aged 35-49 years with acute or convalescent COVID-19. CDR3s include the opening cysteine and the closing phenylalanine or tryptophan. D genes are given only for firm matches. Size is stated for part of the rows, as once, few or many counts, or as a class when the clone is expanded.

CDR3 length: 15; clone size: NA; V gene: TRBV10-3; J gene: TRBJ2-5; D gene: TRBD1; CDR3 protein: CAIRPGGTSPETQYF; CDR3 DNA: TGTGCCATCAGACCAGGGGGTACCTCACCAGAGACCCAGTACTTC
CDR3 length: 13; clone size: NA; V gene: TRBV18; J gene: TRBJ1-2; D gene: NA; CDR3 protein: CASSLDRNYGYTF; CDR3 DNA: TGTGCCAGCTCATTAGACAGGAACTATGGCTACACCTTC
CDR3 length: 15; clone size: NA; V gene: TRBV2; J gene: TRBJ1-5; D gene: NA; CDR3 protein: CASSERWARNQPQHF; CDR3 DNA: TGTGCCAGCAGTGAACGGTGGGCCCGCAATCAGCCCCAGCATTTT
CDR3 length: 17; clone size: NA; V gene: TRBV11-2; J gene: TRBJ2-5; D gene: NA; CDR3 protein: CASSLGSSLGSKETQYF; CDR3 DNA: TGTGCCAGCAGCTTAGGTTCTTCTCTGGGCAGTAAAGAGACCCAGTACTTC
CDR3 length: 13; clone size: NA; V gene: TRBV7-9; J gene: TRBJ1-1; D gene: NA; CDR3 protein: CASSLRVDTEAFF; CDR3 DNA: TGTGCCAGCAGCCTCAGGGTAGACACTGAAGCTTTCTTT
CDR3 length: 17; clone size: NA; V gene: TRBV5-1; J gene: TRBJ2-5; D gene: TRBD2; CDR3 protein: CASSLAGGGALQETQYF; CDR3 DNA: TGCGCCAGCAGCTTGGCTGGCGGGGGGGCCCTTCAAGAGACCCAGTACTTC
CDR3 length: 14; clone size: once; V gene: TRBV18; J gene: TRBJ2-5; D gene: NA; CDR3 protein: CASSPQGVRETQYF; CDR3 DNA: TGTGCCAGCTCACCACAAGGGGTCAGAGAGACCCAGTACTTC
CDR3 length: 12; clone size: NA; V gene: TRBV6-5; J gene: TRBJ2-2; D gene: NA; CDR3 protein: CATRRATGELFF; CDR3 DNA: TGTGCCACAAGGAGGGCCACCGGGGAGCTGTTTTTT
CDR3 length: 12; clone size: NA; V gene: TRBV28; J gene: TRBJ1-1; D gene: NA; CDR3 protein: CASSSGNTEAFF; CDR3 DNA: TGTGCCAGCAGTTCAGGGAACACTGAAGCTTTCTTT
CDR3 length: 13; clone size: NA; V gene: TRBV27; J gene: TRBJ2-7; D gene: TRBD1; CDR3 protein: CASSSGQVYEQYF; CDR3 DNA: TGTGCCAGCAGTTCTGGACAGGTTTACGAGCAGTACTTC
CDR3 length: 14; clone size: NA; V gene: TRBV7-8; J gene: TRBJ1-2; D gene: TRBD1; CDR3 protein: CASSPDRGLVGYTF; CDR3 DNA: TGTGCCAGCAGCCCAGACAGGGGGCTTGTTGGCTACACCTTC
CDR3 length: 15; clone size: NA; V gene: TRBV18; J gene: TRBJ2-2; D gene: NA; CDR3 protein: CATPGETANTGELFF; CDR3 DNA: TGTGCCACCCCCGGTGAGACAGCGAACACCGGGGAGCTGTTTTTT
CDR3 length: 17; clone size: few; V gene: TRBV9; J gene: TRBJ1-6; D gene: TRBD1; CDR3 protein: CASSAGTGGGFNSPLHF; CDR3 DNA: TGTGCCAGCAGCGCCGGGACAGGCGGCGGTTTTAATTCACCCCTCCACTTT